Following are 13 T cell receptor beta chains from one sample sequenced in a study of molecular identifiers for immune sequencing clone quantification. TCRdb re-derived calls from the PCR reads in MiXCR, one entry per CDR3 protein. The repertoire consists of 50,000 to 65,000 distinct CDR3 sequences, with under 30% occurring once and the leading ten covering approximately 1.9%. The sequenced material came from naive CD8+ T cells from blood, with Jurkat cell RNA spiked in. Subset meaning: FACS-sorted CD8+CD4-CCR7+CD45RA+ naive T cells. The receptors shown here come from a human donor in good health. Some libraries in this study had Jurkat cell RNA spiked in.

The rearrangement links TRBV4-2 to TRBJ2-2; 12 bases agree with TRBD1. The trim removed 4 bases at V and 8 bases at J, leaving 5 bases unmatched. CDR1 and CDR2 from the germline V gene are LGHNA and YNFKEQ. This CDR3 is built from 15 residues. CDR3 bases: TGTGCCAGCAGCCCGAGGGACAGGGGGCCTGGGGAGCTGTTTTTT. Encoded protein: CASSPRDRGPGELFF.

This clonotype was seen at least ten times. This chain connects TRBV6-2 or TRBV6-3 to TRBJ2-5; TRBD1 matches at 9 bases. Trimming cost V 6 bases and J 2 bases; bases outside gene matches: 4. Germline V gene sequence: CDR1 MNHEY, CDR2 SVGEGT. CDR3 length equals 14 residues. In nucleotides, the CDR3 is TGTGCCAGCAGAACACAGGGGGCACAAGAGACCCAGTACTTC. Translated: CASRTQGAQETQYF.

The sample holds many counts of this clonotype. The chain employs TRBV29-1 and TRBJ2-3, with D hard to call. Trimming stripped 5 bases from V and 4 bases from J, with 7 bases between. CDR1 is SQVTM and CDR2 is ANQGSEA in the germline V gene. The CDR3 length is 11 residues. In DNA, the CDR3 is TGCAGCGTTCCTAGATCAGATACGCAGTATTTT. Translation: CSVPRSDTQYF.

The V call is TRBV28, the J call TRBJ2-5, with unresolved D. Germline V gives CDR1 MDHEN, CDR2 SYDVKM. CDR3 size: 13 residues. Trimming pared 4 bases from V and 9 bases from J, leaving 15 bases between. CDR3 region: CASSSAGPEPQYF. In DNA, the CDR3 is TGTGCCAGCAGTTCTGCTGGGCCCGAGCCCCAGTACTTC.

This clonotype was seen many times. The CDR3 DNA follows: TGTGCCAGCACCTCCCCTAATCCGGGACAGCTTTATAGCAATCAGCCCCAGCATTTT. Its protein product is CASTSPNPGQLYSNQPQHF. V usage is TRBV6-2 or TRBV6-3 and J usage is TRBJ1-5, with TRBD1 matching over 7 bases. J gave up 0 bases and V 7 bases, and 18 bases lay outside the gene matches. CDR3 length: 19 amino acids. Germline V gene sequence: CDR1 MNHEY, CDR2 SVGEGT.

About this clonotype itself: A much larger clonotype is one base distant, so this may be a read error. This CDR3 is missing its conserved last phenylalanine or tryptophan, likely due to a read error. This chain links TRBV28 with TRBJ2-6; D is possibly TRBD1 (5 bases). The CDR3 extends over 15 amino acids. Between the trimmed V and J ends, which lost 5 bases and 6 bases, there was a span of 14 bases. Germline lookup yields CDR1 MDHEN and CDR2 SYDVKM. The CDR3 DNA follows: TGTGCCAGCAGTCCCCGGACAACGTTGGCCAACGTCCTGACTCTC. As protein: CASSPRTTLANVLTL.

This clonotype was detected a few times. The genes are TRBV7-3 and TRBJ2-1; no clear D gene. V gave up 6 bases and J gave up 0 bases, with 9 bases separating them. Germline V gives CDR1 SGHTA, CDR2 FQGTGA. The length of the CDR3 is 14 residues. This CDR3 reads CASSPSYSYNEQFF. The CDR3, as DNA: TGTGCCAGCAGTCCAAGCTACTCCTACAATGAGCAGTTCTTC.

This clonotype was seen ten or more times. This sequence joins TRBV5-4 and TRBJ1-1; 10 bases are shared with TRBD1. Germline V CDR1 and CDR2: SGHNT, YYREEE (reference sequence). There are 16 residues in the CDR3. V was pared by 4 bases and J by 3 bases, with 9 bases of the junction left unmatched. This CDR3 is CASSGGQGMDYTEAFF. CDR3 nucleotides: TGTGCCAGCAGCGGGGGACAGGGGATGGATTACACTGAAGCTTTCTTT.

This clonotype was counted ten times or more. The chain recombines TRBV12-3 or TRBV12-4 with TRBJ2-2; D not certain. The CDR3 has 11 residues. V lost 6 bases to trimming and J lost 5 bases, with 4 bases between them. CDR3 coding DNA: TGTGCCAGCAGATTGACCGGGGAGCTGTTTTTT. It codes for CASRLTGELFF.

Ten or more counts support this clonotype. The chain carries TRBV12-3 or TRBV12-4 and TRBJ1-1; no reliable D call. Trimming removed 5 bases at V and 0 bases at J, with 16 bases between. The CDR3 runs 16 residues. Here the CDR3 reads CASSLGLAGVNTEAFF. The CDR3 region has the DNA TGTGCCAGCAGTCTAGGGTTGGCAGGAGTGAACACTGAAGCTTTCTTT.

This clonotype was seen repeatedly, ten times or more. The chain uses TRBV14 and TRBJ1-1; unclear D gene. V shed 1 base and J shed 4 bases, with 7 bases lying between them. Per germline, CDR1 SGHDN and CDR2 FVKESK. The CDR3 length is 13 residues. In nucleotides, the CDR3 is TGTGCCAGCAGCCAAGTTTCGGGCACTGAAGCTTTCTTT. Its protein is CASSQVSGTEAFF.

This clonotype was recorded at least ten times. The chain is built from TRBV7-6 and TRBJ2-4; D gene unclear. Trimming cost V 1 base and J 5 bases, with 6 bases left between them. CDR1 SGHVS and CDR2 FNYEAQ come from the germline V gene. The CDR3 consists of 13 residues. This chain's CDR3 is CASSLGGQNIQYF. In nucleotides, the CDR3 is TGTGCCAGCAGCTTAGGAGGTCAAAACATTCAGTACTTC.

This clonotype appeared many times. The chain combines TRBV29-1 with TRBJ1-1; 7 nucleotides line up with TRBD1. Germline values: CDR1 SQVTM, CDR2 ANQGSEA. This CDR3 comprises 15 residues. With 5 bases clipped from V and 3 bases from J, the junction kept 12 bases outside the gene matches. The CDR3 is CSVHYRGFGYTEAFF. DNA for the CDR3: TGCAGCGTTCATTACAGGGGTTTTGGATACACTGAAGCTTTCTTT. Based on the CDR3 plus reference TRBV29-1 and TRBJ1-1, the full variable domain is SAVISQKPSRDICQRGTSLTIQCQVDSQVTMMFWYRQQPGQSLTLIATANQGSEATYESGFVIDKFPISRPNLTFSTLTVSNMSPEDSSIYLCSVHYRGFGYTEAFFGQGTRLTVV.